This is a list of T cell receptor beta chains from one sample in a study of blood T cell repertoires in COVID-19. The method was immunoSEQ multiplex PCR; TCRdb's version includes in-frame clones alone and lacks a portion of them. The sample carries approximately 100,000 clones, around 75% recorded once. Sample: peripheral blood. The receptors originated from a human donor with acute or convalescent COVID-19. The donor label of this sample is uncertain. Both conserved end residues are part of each CDR3. Each record gives: clone size, J gene, D gene, V gene, CDR3 protein. D genes are given only for firm matches. A row's size may be missing; if present it is once, few, many or a size class.

-,TRBJ1-2,TRBD1,TRBV18,CASSPVGQGANYGYTF
-,TRBJ1-5,-,TRBV7-2,CASSLVTNQPQHF
-,TRBJ2-1,-,TRBV18,CASSRNRDEQFF
-,TRBJ2-1,TRBD1,TRBV19,CASSSRDRGSYNEQFF
once,TRBJ1-5,-,TRBV30,CAWSEGHHRQPQHF
-,TRBJ1-5,-,TRBV7-2,CASSSGFANQPQHF
-,TRBJ1-1,-,TRBV6-5,CASTSGGAGTEAFF
-,TRBJ1-1,-,TRBV5-1,CASSQDRNTEAFF
-,TRBJ1-5,-,TRBV2,CASSDFLQVNQPQHF
few,TRBJ2-6,-,TRBV5-1,CASSFRQAEGANVLTF
-,TRBJ1-6,-,TRBV15,CATSRDRQVNSPLHF
-,TRBJ1-3,-,TRBV27,CASSLRPPADRNTIYF
few,TRBJ1-1,TRBD1,TRBV28,CASSITQGAAEAFF
-,TRBJ1-1,TRBD1,TRBV10-3,CAISESPDRVEAFF
once,TRBJ2-5,TRBD2,TRBV19,CASSRDLAGETQYF
-,TRBJ2-5,-,TRBV7-9,CASSGRGQETQYF
few,TRBJ2-5,TRBD1,TRBV28,CASSMGQRSETQYF
once,TRBJ1-1,-,TRBV30,CAWSGGSVTEAFF
-,TRBJ1-5,-,TRBV2,CASSRDTNQPQHF
-,TRBJ2-2,TRBD2,TRBV5-1,CASSVRSGRGTGELFF
-,TRBJ1-6,-,TRBV7-2,CASSFESGSPLHF
-,TRBJ2-5,-,TRBV5-8,CASSLGGFLLGGETQYF
-,TRBJ2-1,-,TRBV7-3,CASSLSVDNEQFF
-,TRBJ2-1,-,TRBV9,CASSLRPAGGEQFF
-,TRBJ2-2,-,TRBV6-5,CASSYLGELFF
-,TRBJ1-4,-,TRBV7-2,CASSLRGATNEKLFF
few,TRBJ1-1,TRBD1,TRBV5-5,CASSLEGGAFTEAFF
few,TRBJ1-3,-,TRBV28,CASSFSRTGNTIYF
few,TRBJ2-5,TRBD2,TRBV7-9,CASSRTSGGGQETQYF
-,TRBJ2-2,TRBD1,TRBV3-1/TRBV3-2,CASGGQGANTGELFF
-,TRBJ1-1,-,TRBV6-5,CASSYNRGLVAFF
-,TRBJ1-6,TRBD1,TRBV4-1,CASSQPGQGESPLHF
-,TRBJ1-2,-,TRBV2,CASSEGDRRNGYTF
-,TRBJ2-5,-,TRBV3-1/TRBV3-2,CASSQGGTRFETQYF
-,TRBJ2-5,-,TRBV6-2/TRBV6-3,CASSQAPYAGLETQYF
-,TRBJ2-7,TRBD2,TRBV5-5,CASSPREESYEQYF
-,TRBJ1-2,TRBD1,TRBV10-3,CAISGGQVYGYTF
-,TRBJ1-4,-,TRBV6-5,CASSKRGFGEKLFF
-,TRBJ2-7,TRBD1,TRBV30,CAWSTGGHLYEQYF
-,TRBJ2-1,-,TRBV5-1,CASSTTGTSYNEQFF
once,TRBJ1-2,-,TRBV28,CASSSSGPSSGYGYTF